The rows below give T cell receptor beta chains drawn from one sample of a study of blood T cell repertoires in COVID-19. Sequenced by immunoSEQ multiplex PCR; TCRdb stores in-frame clones only, minus some. The sample has some 190,000 clones, about 83% seen once. Sequenced: peripheral blood. The receptors originated from a person between 65 and 80 years old with COVID-19, enrolled during active disease. Both conserved end residues are part of each CDR3. Fields, in order: D gene, clone size, J gene, CDR3 length, V gene, CDR3 DNA, CDR3 protein. D genes are given only for firm matches. Only part of the rows carry a size: once, few, many, or a class if the clone is expanded.

>-|-|TRBJ2-7|14|TRBV4-3
TGCGCCAGCAGCCGGGGCAGACCTGGCTACGAGCAGTACTTC
CASSRGRPGYEQYF
>-|-|TRBJ1-2|15|TRBV4-3
TGCGCCAGCAGCCAAGATATCGACACGAAAGGTGGCTACACCTTC
CASSQDIDTKGGYTF
>-|-|TRBJ1-4|14|TRBV2
TGTGCCAGCAAGGCGGATGGAACTAATGAAAAACTGTTTTTT
CASKADGTNEKLFF
>TRBD2|-|TRBJ2-7|15|TRBV7-6
TGTGCCAGCAGCTTAGCAGCGGGGGAGACCTACGAGCAGTACTTC
CASSLAAGETYEQYF
>-|few|TRBJ2-1|14|TRBV4-3
TGCGCCAGCAGCCAAGAGACAGGTTACAATGAGCAGTTCTTC
CASSQETGYNEQFF
>TRBD2|-|TRBJ2-5|16|TRBV2
TGTGCCAGCAGTGTAGGGACTAGCGGGACGGGGGGGACCCAGTACTTC
CASSVGTSGTGGTQYF
>-|-|TRBJ1-1|14|TRBV6-5
TGTGCCACCCGACGGGGGGCGGGGAACACTGAAGCTTTCTTT
CATRRGAGNTEAFF
>TRBD1|-|TRBJ2-3|16|TRBV5-1
TGCGCCAGCAGCTTGGAGGGACAGGGTAACACAGATACGCAGTATTTT
CASSLEGQGNTDTQYF
>-|-|TRBJ2-5|12|TRBV7-6
TGTGCCAGCGGTAATGGAGGAGAGACCCAGTACTTC
CASGNGGETQYF
>-|-|TRBJ1-2|15|TRBV2
TGTGCCAGCAGTGAACAGGGGTGGGGGAACTATGGCTACACCTTC
CASSEQGWGNYGYTF
>-|-|TRBJ2-7|15|TRBV13
TGTGCCAGCAGCCACTTAGGGGGAGAAGGGTACGAGCAGTACTTC
CASSHLGGEGYEQYF
>-|-|TRBJ2-7|17|TRBV4-2
TGTGCCAGCAGCCAGTCCGCTGGAGCGGGCCTTTACTACGAGCAGTACTTC
CASSQSAGAGLYYEQYF
>-|-|TRBJ1-1|14|TRBV19
TGTGCCAGTAGAATCGGGAGTGGGAACACTGAAGCTTTCTTT
CASRIGSGNTEAFF